This T cell receptor (beta chain) was sequenced for a study of control samples from healthy donors and cancer patients. Germline V lookup: CDR1 SGHRS, CDR2 YFSETQ. This CDR3 contains 14 residues. Trimming cost V 7 bases and J 0 bases; bases outside gene matches: 4. This table comes from immunoSEQ multiplex PCR, and its TCRdb copy is limited to in-frame clones, with some not included. The sample has around 42,000 clones, roughly 80% seen once; the top ten hold about 45%. The sequenced sample consisted of blood. The sequence came from a man aged 55 to 70 in good health. The rearrangement joins TRBV5-1 to TRBJ2-3, with 8 bases identical to TRBD2. The CDR3 DNA sequence: TGCGCCAGCTTAGCGGGGCCTAGCACAGATACGCAGTATTTT. Translation gives CASLAGPSTDTQYF.